This TCR beta chain appears in the sequencing data of a study of T cell repertoires in cytomegalovirus infection. Study-wide background: CMV infection and matching HLA type were both indicated by public TCR beta signatures. Notes on the study in general: Using cumulative public TCR beta family frequency, the authors identified those who carried CMV together with the relevant HLA. Dominating the ex vivo response were TCR beta clonotypes that were CMV-specific and HLA-C-restricted.

Germline V gives CDR1 SEHNR, CDR2 FQNEAQ (reference sequence). The CDR3 runs to 13 residues. V gave up 3 bases and J gave up 6 bases, with 11 bases separating them. Using its own MiXCR run on the reads, TCRdb lists one record per CDR3 protein. The table lists approximately 500,000 distinct CDR3 sequences, about a quarter of them singletons. In regard to this clonotype: Antigen specificity is unknown.

The receptor was derived from a human donor in good health (CMV status not recorded). Some clones in this sample may be carry-over from other donors' samples. Source material: PBMCs. This chain links TRBV7-9 with TRBJ1-1, with TRBD1 as a possible D gene (6 bases). In DNA, the CDR3 is TGTGCCAGCAGCTTTCAGGGGATGCCTGAAGCTTTCTTT. Protein sequence: CASSFQGMPEAFF. The variable domain in full, with the rest retrieved from reference TRBV7-9 and TRBJ1-1, is DTGVSQNPRHKITKRGQNVTFRCDPISEHNRLYWYRQTLGQGPEFLTYFQNEAQLEKSRLLSDRFSAERPKGSFSTLEIQRTEQGDSAMYLCASSFQGMPEAFFGQGTRLTVV.